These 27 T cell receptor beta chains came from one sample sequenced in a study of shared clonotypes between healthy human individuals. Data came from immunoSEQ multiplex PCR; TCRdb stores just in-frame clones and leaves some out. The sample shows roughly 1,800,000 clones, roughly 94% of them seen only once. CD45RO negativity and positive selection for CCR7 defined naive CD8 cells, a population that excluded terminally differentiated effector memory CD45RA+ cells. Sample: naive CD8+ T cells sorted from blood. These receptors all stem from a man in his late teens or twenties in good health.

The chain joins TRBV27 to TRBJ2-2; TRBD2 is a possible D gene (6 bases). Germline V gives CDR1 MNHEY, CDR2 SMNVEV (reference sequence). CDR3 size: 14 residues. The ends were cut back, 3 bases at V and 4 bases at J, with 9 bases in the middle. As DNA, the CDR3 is TGTGCCAGCAGTTTTAGCGGCCTCACCGGGGAGCTGTTTTTT. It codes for CASSFSGLTGELFF.

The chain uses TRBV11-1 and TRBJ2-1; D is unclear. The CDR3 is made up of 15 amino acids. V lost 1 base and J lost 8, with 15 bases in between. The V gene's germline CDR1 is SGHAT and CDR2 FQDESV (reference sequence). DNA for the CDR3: TGTGCCAGCAGCTTAGGGGTAGACGCTAGGGATGAGCAGTTCTTC. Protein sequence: CASSLGVDARDEQFF.

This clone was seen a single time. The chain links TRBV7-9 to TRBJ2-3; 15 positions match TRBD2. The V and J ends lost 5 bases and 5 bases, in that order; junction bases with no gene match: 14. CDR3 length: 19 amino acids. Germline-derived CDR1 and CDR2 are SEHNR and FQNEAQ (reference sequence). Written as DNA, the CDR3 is TGTGCCAGCAGCGGAGAGGGACTAGCGGGAGGCCTCCGGAAAGATACGCAGTATTTT. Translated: CASSGEGLAGGLRKDTQYF.

This CDR3 reads CASSSGNSGYEQYF. DNA for the CDR3: TGTGCCAGCAGCTCGGGGAATTCCGGCTACGAGCAGTACTTC. This chain uses TRBV7-2 with TRBJ2-7, with D possibly being TRBD2 (5 bases). The length of the CDR3 is 14 residues. CDR1 is SGHTA and CDR2 is FQGNSA in the germline V gene. V lost 4 bases to trimming and J lost 3 bases, with 13 bases between them.

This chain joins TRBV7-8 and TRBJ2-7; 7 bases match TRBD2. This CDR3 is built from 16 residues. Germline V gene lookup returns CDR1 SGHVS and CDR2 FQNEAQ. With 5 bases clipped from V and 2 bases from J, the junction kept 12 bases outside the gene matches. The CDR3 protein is CASSVAKRDPTYEQYF. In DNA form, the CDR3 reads TGTGCCAGCAGCGTGGCAAAGCGGGACCCAACCTACGAGCAGTACTTC.

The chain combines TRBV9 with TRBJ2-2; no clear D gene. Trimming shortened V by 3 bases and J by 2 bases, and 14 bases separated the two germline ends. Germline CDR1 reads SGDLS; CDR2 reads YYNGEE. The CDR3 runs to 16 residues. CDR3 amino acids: CASSGALGSNTGELFF. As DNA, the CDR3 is TGTGCCAGCAGCGGGGCGCTTGGTAGTAACACCGGGGAGCTGTTTTTT.

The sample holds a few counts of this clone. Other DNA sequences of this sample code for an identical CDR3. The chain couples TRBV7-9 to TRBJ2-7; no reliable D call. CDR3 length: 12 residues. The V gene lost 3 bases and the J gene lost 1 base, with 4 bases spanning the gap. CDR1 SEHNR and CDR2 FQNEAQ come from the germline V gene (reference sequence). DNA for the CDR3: TGTGCCAGCAGCTTTGGATCCTACGAGCAGTACTTC. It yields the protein CASSFGSYEQYF.

The DNA of the CDR3 is TGTGCCAGCAGAGGGAACCGGGACAGAGGTTACGAGCAGTACTTC. Translation gives CASRGNRDRGYEQYF. The chain links TRBV5-4 to TRBJ2-7; TRBD1 aligns across 7 bases. The V gene end was trimmed by 5 bases and the J gene end by 4 bases; junction bases not matched to a gene: 12. The CDR3 totals 15 residues. CDR1 SGHNT and CDR2 YYREEE come from the germline V gene (reference sequence). The whole variable domain, filled in from reference TRBV5-4 and TRBJ2-7, reads ETGVTQSPTHLIKTRGQQVTLRCSSQSGHNTVSWYQQALGQGPQFIFQYYREEENGRGNFPPRFSGLQFPNYSSELNVNALELDDSALYLCASRGNRDRGYEQYFGPGTRLTVT.

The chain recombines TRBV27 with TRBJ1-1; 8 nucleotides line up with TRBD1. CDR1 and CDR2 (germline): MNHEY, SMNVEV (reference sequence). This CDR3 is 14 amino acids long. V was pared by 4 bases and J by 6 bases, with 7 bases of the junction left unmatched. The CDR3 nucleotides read TGTGCCAGCAGTTACCGGACAGGGTTGGCTGAAGCTTTCTTT. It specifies CASSYRTGLAEAFF.

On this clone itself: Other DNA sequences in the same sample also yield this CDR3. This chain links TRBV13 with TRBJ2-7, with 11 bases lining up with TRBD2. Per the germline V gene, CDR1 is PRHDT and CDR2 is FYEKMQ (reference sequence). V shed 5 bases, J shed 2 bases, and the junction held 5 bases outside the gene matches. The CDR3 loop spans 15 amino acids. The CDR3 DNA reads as TGTGCCAGCAGCCCGGGGACTAGCGGCACCTACGAGCAGTACTTC. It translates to CASSPGTSGTYEQYF.

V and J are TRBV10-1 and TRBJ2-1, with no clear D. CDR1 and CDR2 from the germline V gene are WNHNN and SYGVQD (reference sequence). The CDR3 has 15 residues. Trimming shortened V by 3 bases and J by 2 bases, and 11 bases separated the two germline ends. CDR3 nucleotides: TGCGCCAGCAGTGACAAGGGTTCAGCCTACAATGAGCAGTTCTTC. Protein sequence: CASSDKGSAYNEQFF.

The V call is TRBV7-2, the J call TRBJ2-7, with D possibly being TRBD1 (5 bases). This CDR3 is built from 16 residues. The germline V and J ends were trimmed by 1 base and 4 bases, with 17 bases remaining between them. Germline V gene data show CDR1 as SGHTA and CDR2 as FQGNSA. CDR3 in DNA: TGTGCCAGCAGCTTAGACAACTCAGGGTCTCATTACGAGCAGTACTTC. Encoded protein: CASSLDNSGSHYEQYF.

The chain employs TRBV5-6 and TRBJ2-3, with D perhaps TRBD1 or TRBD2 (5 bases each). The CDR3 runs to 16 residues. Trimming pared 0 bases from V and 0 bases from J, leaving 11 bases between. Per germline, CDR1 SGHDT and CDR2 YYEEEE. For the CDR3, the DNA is TGTGCCAGCAGCTTGGGAGCAGGGAGAAGCACAGATACGCAGTATTTT. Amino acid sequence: CASSLGAGRSTDTQYF. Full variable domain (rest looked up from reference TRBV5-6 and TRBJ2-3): DAGVTQSPTHLIKTRGQQVTLRCSPKSGHDTVSWYQQALGQGPQFIFQYYEEEERQRGNFPDRFSGHQFPNYSSELNVNALLLGDSALYLCASSLGAGRSTDTQYFGPGTRLTVL.

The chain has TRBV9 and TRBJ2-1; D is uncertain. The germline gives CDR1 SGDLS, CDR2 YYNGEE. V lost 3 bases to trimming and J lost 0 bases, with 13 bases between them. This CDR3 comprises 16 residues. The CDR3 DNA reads TGTGCCAGCAGCGACGACCCACTTAGCTCCTACAATGAGCAGTTCTTC. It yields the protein CASSDDPLSSYNEQFF.

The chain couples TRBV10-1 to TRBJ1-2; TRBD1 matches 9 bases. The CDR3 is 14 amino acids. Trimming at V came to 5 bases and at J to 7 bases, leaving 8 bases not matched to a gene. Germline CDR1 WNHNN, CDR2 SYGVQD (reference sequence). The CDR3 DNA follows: TGCGCCAGCAGTCGGGACAGGGACGGGGGTGGCTACACCTTC. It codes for CASSRDRDGGGYTF.

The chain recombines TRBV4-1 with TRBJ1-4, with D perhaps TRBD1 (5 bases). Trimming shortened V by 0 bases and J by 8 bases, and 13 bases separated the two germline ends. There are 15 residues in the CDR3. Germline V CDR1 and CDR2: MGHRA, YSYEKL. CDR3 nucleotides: TGCGCCAGCAGCCAAGAAGCAGGGTTTGGCGAAAAACTGTTTTTT. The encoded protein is CASSQEAGFGEKLFF.

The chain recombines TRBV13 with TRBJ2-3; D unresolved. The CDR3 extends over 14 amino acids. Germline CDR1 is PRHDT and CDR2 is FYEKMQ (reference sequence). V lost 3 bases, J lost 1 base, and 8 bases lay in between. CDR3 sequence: CASSFSTGTDTQYF. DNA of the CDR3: TGTGCCAGCAGCTTTTCGACGGGCACAGATACGCAGTATTTT.

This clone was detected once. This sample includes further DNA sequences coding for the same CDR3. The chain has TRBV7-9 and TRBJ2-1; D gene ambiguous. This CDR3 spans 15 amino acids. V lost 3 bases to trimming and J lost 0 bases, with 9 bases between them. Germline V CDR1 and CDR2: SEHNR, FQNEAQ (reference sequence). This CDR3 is CASSFASGSYNEQFF. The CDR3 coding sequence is TGTGCCAGCAGCTTCGCCTCTGGCTCCTACAATGAGCAGTTCTTC.

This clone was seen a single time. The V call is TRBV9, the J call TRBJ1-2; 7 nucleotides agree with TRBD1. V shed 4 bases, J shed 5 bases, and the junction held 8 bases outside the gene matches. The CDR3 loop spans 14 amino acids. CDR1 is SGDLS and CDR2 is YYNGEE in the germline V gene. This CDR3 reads CASSRDSALYGYTF. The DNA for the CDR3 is TGTGCCAGCAGCCGGGACAGCGCCCTGTATGGCTACACCTTC.

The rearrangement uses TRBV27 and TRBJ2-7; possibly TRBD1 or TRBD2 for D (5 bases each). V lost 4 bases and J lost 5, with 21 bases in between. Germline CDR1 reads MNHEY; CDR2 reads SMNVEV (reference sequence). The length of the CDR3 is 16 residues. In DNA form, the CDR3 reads TGTGCCAGCAGTTCCGTCGTGGCTAGCTGGGGCAACGAGCAGTACTTC. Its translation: CASSSVVASWGNEQYF.

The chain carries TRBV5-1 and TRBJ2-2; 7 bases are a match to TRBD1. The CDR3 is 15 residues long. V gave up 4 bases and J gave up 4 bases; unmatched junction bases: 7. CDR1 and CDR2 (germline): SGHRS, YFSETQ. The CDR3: CASSPLTGSTGELFF. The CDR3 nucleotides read TGCGCCAGCAGCCCATTGACAGGGAGCACCGGGGAGCTGTTTTTT.

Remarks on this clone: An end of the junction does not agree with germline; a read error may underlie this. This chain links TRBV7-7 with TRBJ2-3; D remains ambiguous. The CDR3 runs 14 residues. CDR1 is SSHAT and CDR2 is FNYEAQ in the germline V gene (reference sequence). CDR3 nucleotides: TGTGCTAGCAGCTTTGCCCAACCCCCAGATACGCAGTATTTT. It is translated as CASSFAQPPDTQYF.

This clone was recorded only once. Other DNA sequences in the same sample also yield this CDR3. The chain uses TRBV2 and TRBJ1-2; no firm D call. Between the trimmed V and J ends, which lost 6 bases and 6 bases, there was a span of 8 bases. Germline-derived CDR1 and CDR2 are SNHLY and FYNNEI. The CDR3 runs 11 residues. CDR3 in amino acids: CASRTVDGYTF. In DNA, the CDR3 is TGTGCCAGCAGAACAGTAGATGGCTACACCTTC.

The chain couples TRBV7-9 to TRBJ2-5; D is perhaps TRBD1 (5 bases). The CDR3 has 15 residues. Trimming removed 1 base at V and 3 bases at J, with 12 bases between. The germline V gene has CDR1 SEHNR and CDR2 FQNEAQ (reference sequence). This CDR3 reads CASSLGAAGKETQYF. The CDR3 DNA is TGTGCCAGCAGCTTAGGTGCGGCAGGGAAAGAGACCCAGTACTTC. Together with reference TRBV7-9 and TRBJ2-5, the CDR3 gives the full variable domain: DTGVSQNPRHKITKRGQNVTFRCDPISEHNRLYWYRQTLGQGPEFLTYFQNEAQLEKSRLLSDRFSAERPKGSFSTLEIQRTEQGDSAMYLCASSLGAAGKETQYFGPGTRLLVL.

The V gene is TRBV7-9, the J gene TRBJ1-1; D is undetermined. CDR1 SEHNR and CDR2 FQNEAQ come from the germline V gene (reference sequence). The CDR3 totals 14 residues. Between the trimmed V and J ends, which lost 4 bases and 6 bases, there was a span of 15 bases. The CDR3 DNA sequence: TGTGCCAGCAGCTCTTCTGACTGGTTGGCTGAAGCTTTCTTT. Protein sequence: CASSSSDWLAEAFF. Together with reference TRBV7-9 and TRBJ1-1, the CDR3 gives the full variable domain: DTGVSQNPRHKITKRGQNVTFRCDPISEHNRLYWYRQTLGQGPEFLTYFQNEAQLEKSRLLSDRFSAERPKGSFSTLEIQRTEQGDSAMYLCASSSSDWLAEAFFGQGTRLTVV.

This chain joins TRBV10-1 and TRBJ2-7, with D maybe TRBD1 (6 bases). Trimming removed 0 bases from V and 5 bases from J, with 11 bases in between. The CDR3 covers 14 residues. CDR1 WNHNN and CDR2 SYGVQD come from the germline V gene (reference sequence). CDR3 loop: CASSESGGADEQYF. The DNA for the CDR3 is TGCGCCAGCAGTGAGTCAGGGGGAGCGGACGAGCAGTACTTC.

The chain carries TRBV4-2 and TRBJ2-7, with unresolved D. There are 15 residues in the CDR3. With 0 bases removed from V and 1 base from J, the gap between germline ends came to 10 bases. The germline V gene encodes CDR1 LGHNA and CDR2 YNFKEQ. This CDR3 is CASSQEGQVSYEQYF. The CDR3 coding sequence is TGTGCCAGCAGCCAAGAGGGCCAGGTATCCTACGAGCAGTACTTC.